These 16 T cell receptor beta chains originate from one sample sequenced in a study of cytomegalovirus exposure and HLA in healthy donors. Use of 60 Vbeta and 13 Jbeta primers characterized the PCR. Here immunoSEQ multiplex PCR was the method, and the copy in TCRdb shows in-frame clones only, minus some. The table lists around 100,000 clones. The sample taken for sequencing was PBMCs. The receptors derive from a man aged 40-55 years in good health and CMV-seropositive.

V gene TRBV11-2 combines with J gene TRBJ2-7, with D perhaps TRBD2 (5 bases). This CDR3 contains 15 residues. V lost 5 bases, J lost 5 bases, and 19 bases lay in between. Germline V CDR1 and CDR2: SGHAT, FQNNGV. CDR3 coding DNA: TGTGCCAGCAGCCCCCTTAGAGGGCCTAAGCACGAGCAGTACTTC. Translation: CASSPLRGPKHEQYF.

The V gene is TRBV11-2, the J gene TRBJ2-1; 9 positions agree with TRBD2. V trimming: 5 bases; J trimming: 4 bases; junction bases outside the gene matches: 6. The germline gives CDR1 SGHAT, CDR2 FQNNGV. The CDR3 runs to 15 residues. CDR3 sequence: CASSRLAEIYNEQFF. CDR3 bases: TGTGCCAGCAGCCGACTAGCGGAGATATACAATGAGCAGTTCTTC.

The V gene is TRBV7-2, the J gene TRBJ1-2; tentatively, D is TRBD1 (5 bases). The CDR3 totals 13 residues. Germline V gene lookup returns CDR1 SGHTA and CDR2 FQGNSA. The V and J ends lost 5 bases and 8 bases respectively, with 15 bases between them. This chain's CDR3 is CASSPYSGDGYTF. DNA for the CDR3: TGTGCCAGCAGCCCCTACAGCGGGGACGGCTACACCTTC.

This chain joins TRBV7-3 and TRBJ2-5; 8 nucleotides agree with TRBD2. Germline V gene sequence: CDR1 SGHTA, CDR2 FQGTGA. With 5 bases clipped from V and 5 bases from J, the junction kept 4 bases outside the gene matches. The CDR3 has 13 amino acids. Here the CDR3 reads CASSPGGAETQYF. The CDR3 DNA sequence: TGTGCCAGCAGCCCCGGGGGGGCGGAGACCCAGTACTTC.

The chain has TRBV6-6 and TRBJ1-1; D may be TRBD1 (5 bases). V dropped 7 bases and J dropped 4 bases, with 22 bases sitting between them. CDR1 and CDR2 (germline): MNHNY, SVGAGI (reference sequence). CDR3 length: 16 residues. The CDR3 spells CASIPRAAGLGTEAFF. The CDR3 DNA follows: TGTGCCAGCATTCCTCGGGCGGCAGGGTTGGGCACTGAAGCTTTCTTT.

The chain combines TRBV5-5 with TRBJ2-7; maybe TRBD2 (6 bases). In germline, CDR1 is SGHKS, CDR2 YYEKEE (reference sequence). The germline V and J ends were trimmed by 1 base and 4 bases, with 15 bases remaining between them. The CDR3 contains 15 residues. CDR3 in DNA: TGTGCCAGCAGCTTGACGGTAGCGGCCCTTTACGAGCAGTACTTC. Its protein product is CASSLTVAALYEQYF.

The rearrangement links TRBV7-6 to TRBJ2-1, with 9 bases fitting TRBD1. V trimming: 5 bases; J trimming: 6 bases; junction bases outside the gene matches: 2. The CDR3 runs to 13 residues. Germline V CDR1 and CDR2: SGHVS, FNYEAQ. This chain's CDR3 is CASSRDRVNEQFF. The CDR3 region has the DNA TGTGCCAGCAGCAGGGACAGGGTCAATGAGCAGTTCTTC. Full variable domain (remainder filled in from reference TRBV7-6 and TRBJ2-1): GAGVSQSPRYKVTKRGQDVALRCDPISGHVSLYWYRQALGQGPEFLTYFNYEAQQDKSGLPNDRFSAERPEGSISTLTIQRTEQRDSAMYRCASSRDRVNEQFFGPGTRLTVL.

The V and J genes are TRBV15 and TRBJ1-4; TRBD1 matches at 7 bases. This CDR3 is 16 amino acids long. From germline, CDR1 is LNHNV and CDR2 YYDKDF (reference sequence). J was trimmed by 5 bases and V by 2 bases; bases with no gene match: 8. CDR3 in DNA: TGTGCCACCAGCAGATCAGTGGGACAGAGCAATGAAAAACTGTTTTTT. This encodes CATSRSVGQSNEKLFF.

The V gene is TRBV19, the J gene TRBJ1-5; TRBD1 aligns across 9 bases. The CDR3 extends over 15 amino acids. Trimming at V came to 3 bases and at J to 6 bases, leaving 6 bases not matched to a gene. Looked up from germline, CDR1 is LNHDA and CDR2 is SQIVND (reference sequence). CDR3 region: CASSIDRGSFQPQHF. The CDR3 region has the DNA TGTGCCAGTAGTATCGACAGGGGGTCCTTTCAGCCCCAGCATTTT.

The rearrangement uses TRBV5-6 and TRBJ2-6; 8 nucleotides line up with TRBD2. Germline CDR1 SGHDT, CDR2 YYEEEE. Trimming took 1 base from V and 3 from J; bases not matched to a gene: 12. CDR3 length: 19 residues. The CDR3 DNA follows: TGTGCCAGCAGCTTGTCGGTCGGAGCGGGAGAGTATGGGGCCAACGTCCTGACTTTC. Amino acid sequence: CASSLSVGAGEYGANVLTF. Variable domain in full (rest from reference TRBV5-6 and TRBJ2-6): DAGVTQSPTHLIKTRGQQVTLRCSPKSGHDTVSWYQQALGQGPQFIFQYYEEEERQRGNFPDRFSGHQFPNYSSELNVNALLLGDSALYLCASSLSVGAGEYGANVLTFGAGSRLTVL.

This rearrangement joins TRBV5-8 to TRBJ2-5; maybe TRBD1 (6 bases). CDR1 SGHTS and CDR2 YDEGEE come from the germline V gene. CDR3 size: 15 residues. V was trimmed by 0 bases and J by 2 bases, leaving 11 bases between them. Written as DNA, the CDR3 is TGTGCCAGCAGCTTGGGCCATCAGGGGCAAGAGACCCAGTACTTC. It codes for CASSLGHQGQETQYF.

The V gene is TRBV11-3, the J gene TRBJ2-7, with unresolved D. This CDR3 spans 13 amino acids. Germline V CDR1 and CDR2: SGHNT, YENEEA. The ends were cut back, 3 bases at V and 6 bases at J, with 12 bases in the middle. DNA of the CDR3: TGTGCCAGCAGCTTGTCTCTAGTAGGCGAGCAGTACTTC. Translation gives CASSLSLVGEQYF.

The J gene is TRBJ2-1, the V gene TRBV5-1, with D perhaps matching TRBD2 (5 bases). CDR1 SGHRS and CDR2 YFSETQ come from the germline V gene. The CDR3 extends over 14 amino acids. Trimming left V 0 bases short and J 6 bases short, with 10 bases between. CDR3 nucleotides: TGCGCCAGCAGCTTGGCGCTAGCCCTCAATGAGCAGTTCTTC. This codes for CASSLALALNEQFF.

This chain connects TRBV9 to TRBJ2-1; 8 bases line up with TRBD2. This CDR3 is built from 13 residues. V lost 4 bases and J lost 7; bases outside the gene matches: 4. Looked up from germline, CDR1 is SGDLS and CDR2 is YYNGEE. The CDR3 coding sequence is TGTGCCAGCAGCCCGGGACTAGGTAATGAGCAGTTCTTC. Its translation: CASSPGLGNEQFF.

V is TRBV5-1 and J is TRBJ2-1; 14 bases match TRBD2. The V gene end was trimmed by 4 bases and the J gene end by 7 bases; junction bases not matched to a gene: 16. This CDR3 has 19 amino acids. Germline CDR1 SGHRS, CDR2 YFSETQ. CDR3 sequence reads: CASSHARTSGRRVTNEQFF. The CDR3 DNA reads TGCGCCAGCAGCCACGCTAGGACTAGCGGGAGGCGCGTAACGAATGAGCAGTTCTTC.

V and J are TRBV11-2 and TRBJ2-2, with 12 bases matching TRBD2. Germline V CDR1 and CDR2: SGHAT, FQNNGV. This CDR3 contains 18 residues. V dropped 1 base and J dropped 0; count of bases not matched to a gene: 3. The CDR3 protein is CASSLVLAGGSNTGELFF. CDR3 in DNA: TGTGCCAGCAGCTTAGTCCTAGCGGGAGGGTCGAACACCGGGGAGCTGTTTTTT.